One sample yielded the 26 T cell receptor beta chains listed below, sequenced in a study of T-cell reconstitution after alpha-beta-depleted transplantation in children. Unique molecular identifiers were incorporated into the prepared TCRbeta library. TCRdb ran MiXCR on the PCR reads and lists one entry per CDR3 protein. The data show about 480,000 distinct CDR3 sequences, approximately 12% seen once. Material: PBMCs from the stem cell graft donor, obtained from the stem cell graft. Source of these receptors: a human donor who donated a stem cell graft to a child with combined immunodeficiency.

The gene calls are TRBV7-8 and TRBJ2-5, with TRBD1 identical over 10 bases. The CDR3 is 18 residues long. The germline V gene has CDR1 SGHVS and CDR2 FQNEAQ. V was pared by 8 bases and J by 2 bases, with 17 bases of the junction left unmatched. This CDR3 reads CASAWGRDRGWRQETQYF. The CDR3 DNA reads TGTGCCAGCGCCTGGGGGCGGGACAGGGGTTGGAGGCAAGAGACCCAGTACTTC. The full variable domain, rest sourced from reference TRBV7-8 and TRBJ2-5, is GAGVSQSPRYKVAKRGQDVALRCDPISGHVSLFWYQQALGQGPEFLTYFQNEAQLDKSGLPSDRFFAERPEGSVSTLKIQRTQQEDSAVYLCASAWGRDRGWRQETQYFGPGTRLLVL.

This clonotype has at least ten counts. The chain has TRBV12-3 or TRBV12-4 and TRBJ1-1; 9 nucleotides agree with TRBD1. The trim removed 5 bases at V and 4 bases at J, leaving 2 bases unmatched. CDR3 size: 13 residues. CDR3 residues: CASSTTGGTEAFF. DNA for the CDR3: TGTGCCAGCAGTACGACAGGGGGCACTGAAGCTTTCTTT.

This clonotype was picked up many times. This chain joins TRBV29-1 and TRBJ2-3; tentatively, D is TRBD1 (5 bases). V shed 4 bases and J shed 2 bases, with 13 bases lying between them. From germline, CDR1 is SQVTM and CDR2 ANQGSEA. The CDR3 covers 14 residues. The CDR3 DNA reads TGCAGCGTTGTTGTGCAGGGCCTCACAGATACGCAGTATTTT. Translating it yields CSVVVQGLTDTQYF.

The gene calls are TRBV29-1 and TRBJ2-1; D ambiguous. V lost 4 bases, J lost 0 bases, and 7 bases lay in between. The CDR3 runs to 13 residues. Germline loops: CDR1 SQVTM, CDR2 ANQGSEA. The DNA for the CDR3 is TGCAGCGTTGTTCTCCGCTCCTACAATGAGCAGTTCTTC. Amino acids: CSVVLRSYNEQFF.

At least ten counts were recorded for this clonotype. The chain combines TRBV29-1 with TRBJ2-1; tentatively, D is TRBD1 or TRBD2 (5 bases each). Trimming cost V 8 bases and J 7 bases, with 12 bases left between them. CDR3 size: 11 residues. The germline V gene encodes CDR1 SQVTM and CDR2 ANQGSEA. CDR3 protein: CSLTEGNEQFF. CDR3 coding DNA: TGCAGCTTGACAGAGGGGAATGAGCAGTTCTTC.

Written as DNA, the CDR3 is TGTGCCAGCAGCCATGAGGCGGGAGTGGCCAATGAGCAGTTCTTC. Its translation is CASSHEAGVANEQFF. The chain carries TRBV9 and TRBJ2-1; 7 bases fit TRBD2. The CDR3 sequence is 15 residues long. Germline V CDR1 and CDR2: SGDLS, YYNGEE. J was trimmed by 6 bases and V by 4 bases; bases with no gene match: 10.

This clonotype has ten or more counts. V and J are TRBV5-6 and TRBJ2-7, with D maybe TRBD2 (5 bases). Trimming removed 0 bases from V and 3 bases from J, with 16 bases in between. This CDR3 has 16 amino acids. Germline V gives CDR1 SGHDT, CDR2 YYEEEE. The CDR3, as DNA: TGTGCCAGCAGCTTGGCTTTAGCGCTTCTCAGCTACGAGCAGTACTTC. It codes for CASSLALALLSYEQYF.

This clonotype was detected a few times. The rearrangement links TRBV7-2 to TRBJ1-2; 8 bases align to TRBD1. Germline V gene lookup returns CDR1 SGHTA and CDR2 FQGNSA. This CDR3 is 16 amino acids long. Trimming took 4 bases from V and 4 from J; bases not matched to a gene: 11. CDR3 residues: CASSSSRTGTGYGYTF. The DNA for the CDR3 is TGTGCCAGCAGCTCCAGTAGGACAGGGACCGGCTATGGCTACACCTTC.

The rearrangement uses TRBV13 and TRBJ2-7; D call uncertain. The CDR3 has 14 amino acids. The germline V and J ends were trimmed by 4 bases and 4 bases, with 14 bases remaining between them. Germline V gene data show CDR1 as PRHDT and CDR2 as FYEKMQ (reference sequence). Here the CDR3 DNA reads TGTGCCAGCAGCTCGAACCTTGAAATTTACGAGCAGTACTTC. Translated, it gives CASSSNLEIYEQYF.

This clonotype showed up just a few times. The chain recombines TRBV10-3 with TRBJ2-4, with 10 bases fitting TRBD1. Germline-derived CDR1 and CDR2 are ENHRY and SYGVKD. Germline trimming cut 6 bases from V and 5 bases from J; bases unmatched to any gene: 7. The CDR3 covers 15 residues. DNA for the CDR3: TGTGCCATCAGCCCGGGACAGGGGACGGAAAACATTCAGTACTTC. Amino acid sequence: CAISPGQGTENIQYF.

This clonotype has a handful of counts. The chain combines TRBV28 with TRBJ2-7, with D possibly matching TRBD2 (6 bases). The V gene's germline CDR1 is MDHEN and CDR2 SYDVKM. V was cut by 5 bases and J by 0 bases, with 23 bases left in between. The CDR3 length is 18 residues. CDR3 sequence reads: CASSVFTVRDGSSYEQYF. The DNA for the CDR3 is TGTGCCAGCAGTGTCTTTACGGTGCGGGACGGTAGCTCCTACGAGCAGTACTTC. The complete variable domain, with remaining parts taken from reference TRBV28 and TRBJ2-7, reads DVKVTQSSRYLVKRTGEKVFLECVQDMDHENMFWYRQDPGLGLRLIYFSYDVKMKEKGDIPEGYSVSREKKERFSLILESASTNQTSMYLCASSVFTVRDGSSYEQYFGPGTRLTVT.

Many counts were recorded for this clonotype. This sequence joins TRBV20-1 and TRBJ2-5, with a possible D match to TRBD1 (6 bases). Trimming left V 5 bases short and J 6 bases short, with 16 bases between. Germline V gene sequence: CDR1 DFQATT, CDR2 SNEGSKA (reference sequence). CDR3 length: 13 residues. The CDR3 DNA sequence: TGCAGTGCTCGTTTCCCAGGGACACAGACCCAGTACTTC. It is translated as CSARFPGTQTQYF.

This clonotype was found many times. V usage is TRBV24-1 and J usage is TRBJ2-3; D might be TRBD1 or TRBD2, each matching 5 bases. The CDR3 length is 16 residues. Trimming took off 0 bases at V and 6 bases at J, with 15 bases between the two ends. Looked up from germline, CDR1 is KGHDR and CDR2 is SFDVKD. The CDR3 sequence is CATSDLRRGAHDTQYF. The DNA of the CDR3 is TGTGCCACCAGTGATTTGCGGAGAGGGGCCCACGATACGCAGTATTTT.

V usage is TRBV25-1 and J usage is TRBJ2-3; D unresolved. The germline gives CDR1 MGHDK, CDR2 SYGVNS. This CDR3 is built from 15 residues. V lost 2 bases, J lost 5 bases, and 14 bases lay in between. The CDR3 loop is CASSEVLGWEDTQYF. The CDR3 DNA sequence: TGTGCCAGCAGTGAAGTCCTAGGTTGGGAAGATACGCAGTATTTT. The whole variable domain, filled in from reference TRBV25-1 and TRBJ2-3, reads EADIYQTPRYLVIGTGKKITLECSQTMGHDKMYWYQQDPGMELHLIHYSYGVNSTEKGDLSSESTVSRIRTEHFPLTLESARPSHTSQYLCASSEVLGWEDTQYFGPGTRLTVL.

This clonotype turned up a few times. This sequence joins TRBV20-1 and TRBJ2-5, with 9 bases lining up with TRBD2. V shed 8 bases, J shed 5 bases, and the junction held 12 bases outside the gene matches. The length of the CDR3 is 14 residues. Germline assignment: CDR1 DFQATT and CDR2 SNEGSKA (reference sequence). This CDR3 is CSSPLAGYVETQYF. For the CDR3, the DNA is TGCAGTTCTCCCCTAGCGGGATATGTGGAGACCCAGTACTTC.

In this sample, this clonotype turned up many times. J is TRBJ2-5 and V is TRBV7-2, with 9 bases that match TRBD1. V was clipped by 4 bases and J by 5 bases; unmatched bases: 5. Germline V gene data show CDR1 as SGHTA and CDR2 as FQGNSA. The CDR3 is made up of 14 amino acids. The chain's CDR3 is CASSSRTGDETQYF. DNA for the CDR3: TGTGCCAGCAGCTCCAGGACAGGGGATGAGACCCAGTACTTC.

This clonotype was detected a few times. The V and J genes are TRBV7-9 and TRBJ1-2; D not certain. The V end lost 7 bases, the J end lost 2 bases, and 14 bases lay between the germline ends. Germline CDR1 reads SEHNR; CDR2 reads FQNEAQ (reference sequence). The CDR3 contains 14 residues. The CDR3 nucleotides are TGTGCCAGCACCCTTGACCCGAGGAACTATGGCTACACCTTC. It is translated as CASTLDPRNYGYTF.

This clonotype was recorded a few times. This chain joins TRBV5-5 and TRBJ2-5; D may match TRBD1 or TRBD2 (5 bases each). V shed 5 bases and J shed 8 bases, with 22 bases lying between them. The germline gives CDR1 SGHKS, CDR2 YYEKEE (reference sequence). This CDR3 has 15 residues. This CDR3 is CASRATSGGEGTQYF. CDR3 DNA: TGTGCCAGCAGAGCTACTAGTGGGGGTGAAGGCACCCAGTACTTC.

J is TRBJ2-1 and V is TRBV6-1, with D possibly being TRBD2 (6 bases). The CDR3 length is 15 residues. In germline, CDR1 is MNHNS, CDR2 SASEGT. V shed 8 bases and J shed 7 bases, with 21 bases lying between them. CDR3 residues: CASFSGTGRENEQFF. For the CDR3, the DNA is TGTGCCAGCTTTTCCGGGACTGGCCGTGAGAATGAGCAGTTCTTC.

This chain links TRBV7-2 with TRBJ2-3; maybe TRBD2 (6 bases). V was trimmed by 3 bases and J by 2 bases, leaving 12 bases between them. CDR3 size: 15 residues. CDR1 is SGHTA, CDR2 FQGNSA, per germline. This chain's CDR3 is CASSFVGGPTDTQYF. CDR3 bases: TGTGCCAGCAGCTTCGTTGGAGGGCCCACAGATACGCAGTATTTT.

This clonotype was seen only a few times. This CDR3 is CAWSGPGASRLYNEQFF. The CDR3 nucleotides read TGTGCCTGGAGTGGACCCGGGGCTAGCAGGTTGTACAATGAGCAGTTCTTC. The chain combines TRBV30 with TRBJ2-1; D is tentatively TRBD1 or TRBD2 (5 bases each). The ends were cut back, 1 base at V and 4 bases at J, with 20 bases in the middle. Germline CDR1 GTSNPN, CDR2 SVGIG (reference sequence). This CDR3 has 17 residues.

The J gene is TRBJ2-7, the V gene TRBV7-6; maybe TRBD2 (5 bases). CDR3 size: 15 residues. With 0 bases removed from V and 2 bases from J, the gap between germline ends came to 11 bases. CDR1 and CDR2 from the germline V gene are SGHVS and FNYEAQ. In nucleotides, the CDR3 is TGTGCCAGCAGCTTAGCGAACGGGAAGACCTACGAGCAGTACTTC. This sequence encodes CASSLANGKTYEQYF.

V usage is TRBV7-8 and J usage is TRBJ1-2; no definite D call. Germline CDR1 and CDR2: SGHVS and FQNEAQ. Trimming shortened V by 5 bases and J by 8 bases, and 12 bases separated the two germline ends. This CDR3 contains 12 residues. CDR3 sequence: CASSRGGYGYTF. Written as DNA, the CDR3 is TGTGCCAGCAGCCGGGGAGGGTACGGCTACACCTTC. Complete variable domain (other parts from reference TRBV7-8 and TRBJ1-2): GAGVSQSPRYKVAKRGQDVALRCDPISGHVSLFWYQQALGQGPEFLTYFQNEAQLDKSGLPSDRFFAERPEGSVSTLKIQRTQQEDSAVYLCASSRGGYGYTFGSGTRLTVV.

This clonotype has at least ten counts. V usage is TRBV27 and J usage is TRBJ2-7; perhaps TRBD2 as D (6 bases). The CDR3 totals 12 residues. Trimming left V 5 bases short and J 10 bases short, with 15 bases between. Germline V gene sequence: CDR1 MNHEY, CDR2 SMNVEV (reference sequence). CDR3 DNA sequence: TGTGCCAGCAGTACCGGGACTGTCGATCAGTACTTC. This codes for CASSTGTVDQYF.

The gene calls are TRBV11-2 and TRBJ1-4, with D unclear. Trimming took 1 base from V and 6 from J, leaving 9 bases between them. The CDR3 covers 14 residues. Germline V gene lookup returns CDR1 SGHAT and CDR2 FQNNGV. The CDR3 bases are TGTGCCAGCAGCTTAGTCGGTGGAGATGAAAAACTGTTTTTT. This translates into CASSLVGGDEKLFF. Full variable domain (missing parts from reference TRBV11-2 and TRBJ1-4): EAGVAQSPRYKIIEKRQSVAFWCNPISGHATLYWYQQILGQGPKLLIQFQNNGVVDDSQLPKDRFSAERLKGVDSTLKIQPAKLEDSAVYLCASSLVGGDEKLFFGSGTQLSVL.

This clonotype was counted many times. The chain uses TRBV5-1 and TRBJ1-2; D remains unclear. Germline values: CDR1 SGHRS, CDR2 YFSETQ. The V gene lost 0 bases and the J gene lost 3 bases, with 6 bases spanning the gap. The CDR3 extends over 13 amino acids. The CDR3 spells CASSLGLYYGYTF. The CDR3 coding sequence is TGCGCCAGCAGCTTGGGCTTGTACTATGGCTACACCTTC.